The T cell receptor beta chain described here comes from a study of blood T cell repertoires in COVID-19. Overall study context: Whether acute or convalescent, the COVID-19 samples came from the United States, Italy and Spain.

Original processing notes: Amplification with reference gene primers provided the estimates of nucleated cell counts. Here immunoSEQ multiplex PCR was the method, and the copy in TCRdb shows in-frame clones only, minus some. The DNA gave D and trimming, while V, J and clone size come from that table. The sample holds 100,000 to 120,000 clones; over 60% are singletons and the top ten take 16%. This TCR came from an elderly woman with active or convalescent COVID-19. Specimen: peripheral blood.

CDR3 sequence reads: CASSLRDYNEQFF. CDR3 sequence (DNA): TGTGCCAGCAGCCTACGGGACTACAATGAGCAGTTCTTC. The chain links TRBV7-2 to TRBJ2-1; maybe TRBD2 (5 bases). The CDR3 spans 13 residues. Germline V gives CDR1 SGHTA, CDR2 FQGNSA. V was pared by 5 bases and J by 3 bases, with 8 bases between.